The 9 T cell receptor beta chains below come from one sample, sequenced in a study of cytomegalovirus exposure and HLA in healthy donors. The PCR had 60 Vbeta and 13 Jbeta primers. TCRdb's copy holds only in-frame clones and misses some; the assay was immunoSEQ multiplex PCR. This sample has roughly 58,000 clones, with 75% to 90% found just once. The sample comprised PBMCs. Receptors were obtained from a woman aged 40 to 50 in good health and CMV-seronegative.

The chain employs TRBV19 and TRBJ1-2; TRBD1 matches 12 bases. There are 15 residues in the CDR3. In germline, CDR1 is LNHDA, CDR2 SQIVND (reference sequence). Trimming removed 3 bases from V and 8 bases from J; junction bases left unmatched: 7. In DNA, the CDR3 is TGTGCCAGTAGTATCTCCTCCGGGACAGGGGGCGGCTACACCTTC. Its protein is CASSISSGTGGGYTF.

In this sample, this clone turned up once. This sequence joins TRBV2 and TRBJ2-5, with D possibly TRBD1 on 5 matching bases. Trimming pared 1 base from V and 1 base from J, leaving 16 bases between. Germline CDR1 and CDR2: SNHLY and FYNNEI. This CDR3 is 17 amino acids long. The CDR3 region is CASSEGGRVGIQETQYF. In nucleotides, the CDR3 is TGTGCCAGCAGTGAAGGGGGCAGAGTTGGGATCCAAGAGACCCAGTACTTC.

The CDR3 bases are TGTGCCAGCAGTTTATTGGCTAGCGGGATGGGCTACGAGCAGTACTTC. This encodes CASSLLASGMGYEQYF. The rearrangement uses TRBV27 and TRBJ2-7, with TRBD2 identical over 9 bases. Germline trimming cut 1 base from V and 3 bases from J; bases unmatched to any gene: 7. Germline-derived CDR1 and CDR2 are MNHEY and SMNVEV (reference sequence). CDR3 length: 16 residues.

The rearrangement links TRBV5-1 to TRBJ1-4, with D maybe TRBD1 (6 bases). V was trimmed by 3 bases and J by 9 bases, leaving 21 bases between them. The germline V gene has CDR1 SGHRS and CDR2 YFSETQ. The CDR3 length is 16 residues. CDR3 sequence: CASSSSTRQDIKKLFF. CDR3 DNA: TGCGCCAGCAGCTCCTCAACCCGACAGGACATTAAAAAACTGTTTTTT.

The V gene is TRBV7-2, the J gene TRBJ2-3, with 7 bases that match TRBD2. The germline V gene has CDR1 SGHTA and CDR2 FQGNSA. The J segment lost 4 bases and the V segment lost 1 base, leaving 8 bases of the junction unmatched. The CDR3 is 16 amino acids. CDR3 sequence reads: CASSLGGGLEADTQYF. The CDR3 DNA is TGTGCCAGCAGCTTAGGGGGGGGGTTAGAGGCAGATACGCAGTATTTT.

The chain carries TRBV7-2 and TRBJ2-1; no definite D call. V was pared by 2 bases and J by 3 bases, with 2 bases between. Looked up from germline, CDR1 is SGHTA and CDR2 is FQGNSA. The CDR3 runs to 12 residues. The CDR3 DNA sequence: TGTGCCAGCAGCTTACACTACAATGAGCAGTTCTTC. Residues: CASSLHYNEQFF. Using reference TRBV7-2 and TRBJ2-1 for the parts outside the CDR3, the full variable domain is GAGVSQSPSNKVTEKGKDVELRCDPISGHTALYWYRQSLGQGLEFLIYFQGNSAPDKSGLPSDRFSAERTGGSVSTLTIQRTQQEDSAVYLCASSLHYNEQFFGPGTRLTVL.

The genes are TRBV2 and TRBJ2-7, with a tentative D call TRBD1 (6 bases). The CDR3 consists of 13 residues. V was shortened by 7 bases and J by 13 bases, with 23 bases between the two germline ends. Germline V gene data show CDR1 as SNHLY and CDR2 as FYNNEI. The CDR3 protein is CASTDLETEGGYF. The CDR3 DNA follows: TGTGCCAGCACTGACCTGGAGACGGAAGGGGGATACTTC.

A few counts support this clone. In nucleotides, the CDR3 is TGTGCCAGCAGCTGGGATGGGACTGGCAGCGGGAATGAGCAGTTCTTC. This translates into CASSWDGTGSGNEQFF. The J gene is TRBJ2-1, the V gene TRBV5-4, with a tentative D call TRBD2 (6 bases). From germline, CDR1 is SGHNT and CDR2 YYREEE (reference sequence). The germline V and J ends were trimmed by 3 bases and 7 bases, with 20 bases remaining between them. The CDR3 has 16 residues.

The sample holds one count of this clone. This chain connects TRBV5-8 to TRBJ2-7; the D is unclear. Deletions cut 6 bases from V and 3 bases from J, with 10 bases between. The CDR3 has 12 amino acids. CDR1 is SGHTS, CDR2 YDEGEE, per germline. CDR3 region: CASNNQDYEQYF. The DNA of the CDR3 is TGTGCCAGCAACAATCAGGACTACGAGCAGTACTTC.